This T cell receptor beta chain was obtained from a study of OX40 agonist ivuxolimab in advanced cancers. Study overall: Checkpoint inhibitors had been given previously to around 38% of patients.

This table comes from immunoSEQ multiplex PCR, and its TCRdb copy is limited to in-frame clones, with some not included. The repertoire holds roughly 100,000 clones, around nine tenths seen once, with about 0.3% in the top ten. Points from the study as a whole: There was clonal expansion of CD4+ and CD8+ blood T cells by week 6 at 0.1 to 3.0 mg/kg. Some patients who did not respond also had low normalized T-cell clonal expansion.

Worth noting for this clone: Its antigen is currently unknown.

The receptor was isolated from an adult with an advanced solid tumor such as melanoma, head and neck, liver or kidney cancer. Material: CD4+ or CD8+ T cells sorted from blood, obtained in a trial of the OX40 agonist ivuxolimab.

CDR3 region: CSHTGGQETQYF. The DNA of the CDR3 is TGCAGCCATACAGGGGGCCAAGAGACCCAGTACTTC. V and J are TRBV29-1 and TRBJ2-5; 8 bases are shared with TRBD1. This CDR3 is 12 amino acids long. V trimming: 8 bases; J trimming: 1 base; junction bases outside the gene matches: 3. The germline gives CDR1 SQVTM, CDR2 ANQGSEA.